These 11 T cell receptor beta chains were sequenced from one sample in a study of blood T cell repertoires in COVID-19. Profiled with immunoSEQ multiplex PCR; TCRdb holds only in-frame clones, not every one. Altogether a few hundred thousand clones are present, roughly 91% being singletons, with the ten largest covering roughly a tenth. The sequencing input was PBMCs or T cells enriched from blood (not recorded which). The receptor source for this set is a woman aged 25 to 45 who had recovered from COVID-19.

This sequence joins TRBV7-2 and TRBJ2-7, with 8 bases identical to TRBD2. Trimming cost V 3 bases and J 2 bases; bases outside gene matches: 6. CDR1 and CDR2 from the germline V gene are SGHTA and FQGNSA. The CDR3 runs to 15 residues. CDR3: CASSFGTRGTYEQYF. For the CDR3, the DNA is TGTGCCAGCAGCTTTGGGACTAGGGGTACCTACGAGCAGTACTTC.

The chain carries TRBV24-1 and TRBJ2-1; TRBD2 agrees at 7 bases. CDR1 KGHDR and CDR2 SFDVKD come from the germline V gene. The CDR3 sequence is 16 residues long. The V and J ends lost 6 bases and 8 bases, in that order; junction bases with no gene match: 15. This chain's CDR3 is CATSPSGLVGSDEQFF. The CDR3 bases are TGTGCCACCAGTCCCAGCGGACTAGTGGGGTCGGATGAGCAGTTCTTC.

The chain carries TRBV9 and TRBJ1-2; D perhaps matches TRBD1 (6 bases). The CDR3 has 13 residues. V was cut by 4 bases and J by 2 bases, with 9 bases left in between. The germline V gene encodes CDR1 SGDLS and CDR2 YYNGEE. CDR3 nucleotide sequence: TGTGCCAGCAGCTCTGGACAGAACTATGGCTACACCTTC. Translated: CASSSGQNYGYTF.

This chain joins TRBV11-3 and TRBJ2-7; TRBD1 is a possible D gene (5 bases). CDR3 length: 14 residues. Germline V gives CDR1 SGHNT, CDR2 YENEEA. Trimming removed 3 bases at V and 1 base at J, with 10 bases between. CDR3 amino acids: CASSFTGLSYEQYF. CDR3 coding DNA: TGTGCCAGCAGCTTTACAGGCTTATCCTACGAGCAGTACTTC. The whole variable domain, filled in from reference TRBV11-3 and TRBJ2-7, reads EAGVVQSPRYKIIEKKQPVAFWCNPISGHNTLYWYLQNLGQGPELLIRYENEEAVDDSQLPKDRFSAERLKGVDSTLKIQPAELGDSAVYLCASSFTGLSYEQYFGPGTRLTVT.

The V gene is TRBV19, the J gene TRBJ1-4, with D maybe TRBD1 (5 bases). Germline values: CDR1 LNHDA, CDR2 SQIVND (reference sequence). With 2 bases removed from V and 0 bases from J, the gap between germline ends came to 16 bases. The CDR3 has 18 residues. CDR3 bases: TGTGCCAGTAGTATAAATTATCCTAGGGGCCCAACTAATGAAAAACTGTTTTTT. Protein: CASSINYPRGPTNEKLFF.

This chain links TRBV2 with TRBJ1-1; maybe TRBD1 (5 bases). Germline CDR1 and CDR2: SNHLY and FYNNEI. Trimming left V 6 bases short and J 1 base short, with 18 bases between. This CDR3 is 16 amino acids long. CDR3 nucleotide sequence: TGTGCCAGCAGGGCCTGGGGCAGGGCCGAGAACACTGAAGCTTTCTTT. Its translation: CASRAWGRAENTEAFF.

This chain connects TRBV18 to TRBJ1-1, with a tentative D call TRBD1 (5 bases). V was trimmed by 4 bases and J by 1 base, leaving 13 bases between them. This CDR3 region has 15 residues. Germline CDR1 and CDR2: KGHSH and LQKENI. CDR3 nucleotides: TGTGCCAGCTCACTCCAGGGAGGAAGGAACACTGAAGCTTTCTTT. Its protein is CASSLQGGRNTEAFF.

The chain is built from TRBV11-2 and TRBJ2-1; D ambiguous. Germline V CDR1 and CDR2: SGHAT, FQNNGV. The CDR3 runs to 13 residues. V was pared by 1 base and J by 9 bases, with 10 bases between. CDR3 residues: CASSLGRSVEQFF. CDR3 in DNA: TGTGCCAGCAGCTTAGGTAGGAGTGTTGAGCAGTTCTTC.

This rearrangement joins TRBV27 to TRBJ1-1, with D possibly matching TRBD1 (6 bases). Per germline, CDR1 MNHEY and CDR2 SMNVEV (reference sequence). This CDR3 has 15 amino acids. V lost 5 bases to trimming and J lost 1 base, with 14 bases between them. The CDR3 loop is CASSVGGAWNTEAFF. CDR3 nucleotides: TGTGCCAGCAGTGTAGGGGGGGCCTGGAACACTGAAGCTTTCTTT.

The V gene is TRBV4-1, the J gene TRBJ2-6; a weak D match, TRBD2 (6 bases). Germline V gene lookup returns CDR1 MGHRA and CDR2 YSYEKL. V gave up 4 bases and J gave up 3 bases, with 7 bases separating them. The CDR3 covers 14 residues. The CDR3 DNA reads TGCGCCAGCAGCCCCGGGAGTGGGGCCAACGTCCTGACTTTC. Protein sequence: CASSPGSGANVLTF.

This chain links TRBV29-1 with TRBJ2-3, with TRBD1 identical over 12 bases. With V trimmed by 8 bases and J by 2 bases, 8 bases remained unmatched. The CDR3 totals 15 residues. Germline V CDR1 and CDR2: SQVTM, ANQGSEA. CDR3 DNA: TGCAGCTCCTCCGGGACAGGGGGCGTCACAGATACGCAGTATTTT. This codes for CSSSGTGGVTDTQYF.